One and the same sample provided the 16 T cell receptor beta chains below, sequenced in a study of T cells in narcolepsy. Sequenced by immunoSEQ multiplex PCR; TCRdb stores in-frame clones only, minus some. The table has about 32,000 clones, roughly three quarters seen once; the top ten hold 3.8%. The sequenced sample was memory (CD45RA-) CD4+ T cells from blood. These receptors were collected from a human donor in good health.

V gene TRBV11-3 combines with J gene TRBJ2-1; D is unclear. Trimming cost V 4 bases and J 7 bases, with 14 bases left between them. Germline assignment: CDR1 SGHNT and CDR2 YENEEA. The CDR3 is 14 amino acids. Written as DNA, the CDR3 is TGTGCCAGCAGCTCCCGAAGGTCAAGTAATGAGCAGTTCTTC. This codes for CASSSRRSSNEQFF.

The CDR3 bases are TGTGCCAGCAGTGAATTGGAGCCGCAGTATTTT. Translated: CASSELEPQYF. The chain joins TRBV2 to TRBJ2-3; D gene unclear. The CDR3 covers 11 residues. Germline lookup yields CDR1 SNHLY and CDR2 FYNNEI. Trimming shortened V by 2 bases and J by 10 bases, and 7 bases separated the two germline ends.

The chain joins TRBV6-6 to TRBJ2-7; tentatively, D is TRBD2 (6 bases). V was cut by 6 bases and J by 6 bases, with 24 bases left in between. Germline V gene data show CDR1 as MNHNY and CDR2 as SVGAGI (reference sequence). The CDR3 has 16 amino acids. CDR3 loop: CASREWMGREGFEQYF. CDR3 nucleotides: TGTGCCAGCAGGGAGTGGATGGGGCGGGAAGGTTTCGAGCAGTACTTC.

In this sample, this clone turned up a few times. The rearrangement links TRBV6-1 to TRBJ1-1, with TRBD1 matching over 8 bases. Germline CDR1 MNHNS, CDR2 SASEGT. This CDR3 is built from 16 residues. V was clipped by 4 bases and J by 0 bases; unmatched bases: 7. The CDR3 DNA reads TGTGCCAGCAGTGTACGGACAGGGCAAATGAACACTGAAGCTTTCTTT. Protein sequence: CASSVRTGQMNTEAFF.

The chain links TRBV16 to TRBJ2-5; 11 bases are shared with TRBD2. The germline V gene has CDR1 KGHSY and CDR2 FQNENV. After removal of 1 base from V and 2 bases from J, the junction contained 15 bases not matched to a gene. The CDR3 consists of 20 residues. CDR3 in amino acids: CASSQFSSSGRRRGQETQYF. In nucleotides, the CDR3 is TGTGCCAGCAGCCAATTTTCGTCTAGCGGGAGGAGAAGGGGACAAGAGACCCAGTACTTC.

This sequence joins TRBV27 and TRBJ1-1; TRBD1 agrees at 8 bases. The CDR3 length is 15 residues. The ends lost 5 bases at V and 3 bases at J; junction bases unmatched: 8. Germline loops: CDR1 MNHEY, CDR2 SMNVEV (reference sequence). The CDR3 DNA reads TGTGCCAGCAGTAGGGACAGGCGCCGTGACACTGAAGCTTTCTTT. This codes for CASSRDRRRDTEAFF.

Only a few counts were recorded for this clone. The chain combines TRBV5-6 with TRBJ2-3, with 11 bases lining up with TRBD2. The CDR3 length is 16 residues. Per the germline V gene, CDR1 is SGHDT and CDR2 is YYEEEE. The J segment lost 5 bases and the V segment lost 4 bases, leaving 9 bases of the junction unmatched. CDR3 loop: CASSPKPGLAEDTQYF. In nucleotides, the CDR3 is TGTGCCAGCAGCCCCAAACCGGGACTAGCGGAAGATACGCAGTATTTT.

This chain links TRBV5-5 with TRBJ2-7, with D unresolved. Germline V lookup: CDR1 SGHKS, CDR2 YYEKEE (reference sequence). Trimming cost V 0 bases and J 6 bases, with 10 bases left between them. The CDR3 has 13 amino acids. The CDR3 is CASSLEGSGEQYF. For the CDR3, the DNA is TGTGCCAGCAGCTTGGAAGGAAGTGGCGAGCAGTACTTC.

This sequence joins TRBV7-2 and TRBJ1-5; D is ambiguous. The CDR3 consists of 16 residues. V gave up 2 bases and J gave up 6 bases, with 17 bases separating them. Germline V gene lookup returns CDR1 SGHTA and CDR2 FQGNSA. CDR3 region: CASSLTPGSSGQPQHF. CDR3 sequence (DNA): TGTGCCAGCAGCTTAACTCCCGGTTCCTCCGGTCAGCCCCAGCATTTT.

This clone was seen only a few times. V and J are TRBV5-6 and TRBJ2-5; D possibly matches TRBD1 or TRBD2 (5 bases each). Between the trimmed V and J ends, which lost 0 bases and 5 bases, there was a span of 14 bases. Germline V gives CDR1 SGHDT, CDR2 YYEEEE. The CDR3 extends over 15 amino acids. The CDR3: CASSLAGAGSETQYF. CDR3 in DNA: TGTGCCAGCAGCTTGGCCGGGGCAGGGAGTGAGACCCAGTACTTC.

CDR3 loop: CASRTGMNTEAFF. The CDR3 DNA is TGTGCCAGCAGAACAGGGATGAACACTGAAGCTTTCTTT. This sequence joins TRBV6-5 and TRBJ1-1, with D maybe TRBD1 (6 bases). V lost 6 bases and J lost 0, with 8 bases in between. Germline-derived CDR1 and CDR2 are MNHEY and SVGAGI. The CDR3 spans 13 residues.

The chain recombines TRBV19 with TRBJ1-4, with 11 bases aligning to TRBD1. Germline lookup yields CDR1 LNHDA and CDR2 SQIVND (reference sequence). Trimming took 7 bases from V and 7 from J; bases not matched to a gene: 8. This CDR3 contains 15 residues. CDR3 in amino acids: CASTPDRGRSEKLFF. DNA of the CDR3: TGTGCCAGTACCCCGGACAGGGGGCGAAGTGAAAAACTGTTTTTT. Complete variable domain (other parts from reference TRBV19 and TRBJ1-4): DGGITQSPKYLFRKEGQNVTLSCEQNLNHDAMYWYRQDPGQGLRLIYYSQIVNDFQKGDIAEGYSVSREKKESFPLTVTSAQKNPTAFYLCASTPDRGRSEKLFFGSGTQLSVL.

CDR3 bases: TGTGCCAGCAGTTTTCGGGGCTTAAGTGGAAGTGGCTACACCTTC. Its translation: CASSFRGLSGSGYTF. The chain has TRBV28 and TRBJ1-2; possible D gene TRBD1, 5 bases. Germline assignment: CDR1 MDHEN and CDR2 SYDVKM. V was clipped by 3 bases and J by 7 bases, with 18 bases between them. The CDR3 spans 15 residues.

The genes are TRBV19 and TRBJ2-3; 7 bases are a match to TRBD1. The CDR3 totals 14 residues. V trimming: 6 bases; J trimming: 1 base; junction bases outside the gene matches: 4. Germline lookup yields CDR1 LNHDA and CDR2 SQIVND (reference sequence). CDR3 sequence reads: CASSPGQRTDTQYF. The CDR3 coding sequence is TGTGCCAGTAGCCCGGGACAGCGCACAGATACGCAGTATTTT.

The rearrangement joins TRBV6-6 to TRBJ1-1; D uncertain. Trimming took 0 bases from V and 1 from J, leaving 3 bases between them. Germline lookup yields CDR1 MNHNY and CDR2 SVGAGI (reference sequence). This CDR3 has 13 residues. The CDR3: CASSYSQNTEAFF. The CDR3 coding sequence is TGTGCCAGCAGTTACTCGCAGAACACTGAAGCTTTCTTT.

The chain is built from TRBV29-1 and TRBJ1-1; D is perhaps TRBD1 (5 bases). Germline CDR1 and CDR2: SQVTM and ANQGSEA. CDR3 size: 14 residues. V gave up 5 bases and J gave up 4 bases, with 17 bases separating them. The CDR3 here is CSVTVGGGGTEAFF. The DNA for the CDR3 is TGCAGCGTTACCGTCGGGGGGGGAGGCACTGAAGCTTTCTTT.